This TCR beta chain was documented in a study of human T cells and chemical hapten exposure. Study results and caveats: Versus controls, significantly more large CDR3 similarity clusters arose from expanded TCRs. TCRs whose frequency exceeded 1 in 1000 remained the same following DPC sensitization.

Time point: patch test 1, 2 weeks after DPC sensitization. Treatment here: therapeutic diphenylcyclopropenone sensitization with weekly scalp DPC. Investigators collected blood before applying each patch test. The donor pool consisted of alopecia patients aged 18 to 70 years, considered suitable for DPC. CDR3 length: 12 amino acids. CDR1 is LGHNA, CDR2 YNFKEQ, per germline. With 1 base removed from V and 7 bases from J, the gap between germline ends came to 5 bases. There are many counts of this clonotype. Its antigen is currently unknown. TCRdb independently ran MiXCR on the RACE reads; one entry per CDR3 protein. The table records 180,000 or so distinct CDR3 sequences, more than 12% of them present only once.

The chain joins TRBV4-2 to TRBJ2-1; D not certain. This TCR was sampled from a woman aged 25 to 45 with alopecia areata. Some clones in this sample may be carry-over from other donors' samples. The specimen comprised whole blood, sampled in connection with sensitization to the hapten diphenylcyclopropenone (DPC). The CDR3 DNA is TGTGCCAGCAGCCAAGGGTGGAATGAGCAGTTCTTC. Its translation is CASSQGWNEQFF.